A single sample is the source of the 5 T cell receptor beta chains below, sequenced in a study of T cell responses to AZD1222 COVID-19 vaccine. Produced via immunoSEQ multiplex PCR; TCRdb's table is partial and in-frame only. The sample lists 150,000 to 200,000 clones, roughly 90% occurring once. The source material was peripheral blood, sampled 28 days after the second AZD1222 dose. The source of these receptors is an adult who received the AZD1222 COVID-19 vaccine.

This clone is a singleton in its sample. V is TRBV7-2 and J is TRBJ2-5; D possibly corresponds to TRBD2 (5 bases). The CDR3 loop spans 13 amino acids. Germline CDR1 SGHTA, CDR2 FQGNSA. Trimming left V 1 base short and J 3 bases short, with 6 bases between. Written as DNA, the CDR3 is TGTGCCAGCAGCTTAGTGCGGGAAGAGACCCAGTACTTC. It specifies CASSLVREETQYF.

The V call is TRBV5-4, the J call TRBJ2-5; TRBD1 matches at 11 bases. CDR1 SGHNT and CDR2 YYREEE come from the germline V gene (reference sequence). V gave up 4 bases and J gave up 5 bases; unmatched junction bases: 7. The CDR3 consists of 15 residues. Here the CDR3 reads CASSEGQGVSETQYF. CDR3 DNA sequence: TGTGCCAGCAGCGAGGGACAGGGGGTTTCGGAGACCCAGTACTTC.

CDR3 in amino acids: CASSQEGLGETQYF. The CDR3 nucleotides are TGTGCCAGCAGCCAAGAGGGATTAGGAGAGACCCAGTACTTC. The chain joins TRBV4-2 to TRBJ2-5; D gene ambiguous. Germline assignment: CDR1 LGHNA and CDR2 YNFKEQ. CDR3 length equals 14 residues. Trimming pared 0 bases from V and 4 bases from J, leaving 9 bases between.

V and J are TRBV19 and TRBJ1-1, with D possibly TRBD1 on 5 matching bases. CDR1 LNHDA and CDR2 SQIVND come from the germline V gene (reference sequence). The CDR3 covers 16 residues. V was clipped by 2 bases and J by 0 bases, with 13 bases between them. DNA for the CDR3: TGTGCCAGTAGTATATCGGAGGGGTGGTTGAACACTGAAGCTTTCTTT. Amino acids: CASSISEGWLNTEAFF.

The chain carries TRBV29-1 and TRBJ1-1; perhaps TRBD1 as D (5 bases). The CDR3 spans 13 residues. Germline V gene sequence: CDR1 SQVTM, CDR2 ANQGSEA. The V and J ends lost 1 base and 10 bases respectively, with 16 bases between them. For the CDR3, the DNA is TGCAGCGTTGAAGCCCCCTTCGGGGACCTAGCTTTCTTT. Protein product: CSVEAPFGDLAFF.